This record concerns one TCR beta chain sequence. Its antigen is still unknown. No base qualities exist here, and no much larger clone lies one base off it. The CDR3 holds 13 amino acids from the cysteine to the phenylalanine. The entry retains the CDR3 DNA only, 39 bases that are in frame from base 1. V is pared back by 2 bases and J by 5 bases, with 10 bases lying between the germline termini. Based on the germline V gene, the CDR1 and CDR2 sequences are SGDLS and YYNGEE. The data were obtained in a study of shared T cell receptors in the human thymus (TCRdb year 2021). Looking at the study overall: The study examined how self-reactive, shared T-cell receptor alpha chains are generated in the human thymus.

The library relied on the immunoSEQ multiplex PCR assay. Held by TCRdb, this immuneACCESS table contains in-frame sequences only and omits some clones. Under half of the omission traces to an unresolved V gene where checked; the cause of the rest is unknown. In all, the sample holds more than 550,000 clones, and 80% to 90% of those were seen once. The ten top clones hold 0.0095% to 0.013% of the sample. The data also belong to a second study, concerning human thymus T cells. That second report states: Immunologically healthy infants undergoing open corrective cardiac surgery for congenital heart defects in Finland were used as donors. Thymus tissue was obtained as surgical resects removed during corrective cardiac surgery. Both the thymic and the peripheral blood repertoires appeared to show biased V and J gene segment usage. Highly overlapping thymic TCR repertoires among unrelated individuals were reported in the related research. The study described the TCR alpha and beta repertoires in under ten infant thymus samples and a handful of matching peripheral blood samples. Donor ages ranging from about 6 to 244 days were recorded, and more than 5 male and a couple of female infants were included in the cohort. Thymocytes were freed from the tissue by mechanical means and kept at -70 degrees C as pellets of roughly 9.5-31 million cells. A QIAsymphony instrument was used to extract genomic DNA from frozen cell pellets. The immunoSEQ multiplex PCR assay was used to amplify the TCRB and TCRAD loci from a standardized amount of quality-controlled genomic DNA. The amplicons covered the V(D)J region and were long enough to include the CDR3 and to identify the V and J genes. The commercial immunoSEQ service was used to sequence amplicons on an Illumina platform. Primer bias and sequencing errors were corrected as previously described, and TCRAD and TCRB were defined on the basis of the IMGT database. immunoSEQ Analyzer 3.0 and VDJTools were used for repertoire analysis, which covered basic statistics, V/J segment usage, diversity estimates, rarefaction and pairwise overlap. To estimate diversity, the Chao1, ChaoE, Efron-Thisted, Shannon and inverse Simpson indices were applied, and diversity was also estimated on datasets down-sampled to the smallest sample. For repertoire overlap, CDR3 nucleotide sequence, V gene and J gene had to match strictly, and clustering was done by Jaccard-based multidimensional scaling. On average, about 810,000 unique TCRB clonotypes were obtained from thymus samples, compared with roughly 89,000 from blood samples.

This sequence originates from a girl under three years old with a congenital heart defect. Donor details come from another sample of the same person, matched by shared clones. Input material: thymocytes. This sequence uses TRBV9 and TRBJ1-1, with TRBD1 tentatively as D gene (6 bases match). The nucleotides are TGTGCCAGCAGCGTCAGGGGAGAGACTGAAGCTTTCTTT. Its translation reads: CASSVRGETEAFF.